The rows below give T cell receptor beta chains drawn from one sample of a study of identical twins. TCRdb itself ran the 5' RACE reads through MiXCR, one entry per CDR3 protein. The table has about 690,000 distinct CDR3 sequences, roughly 6% seen once. The sequencing sample was made of naive T cells sorted from blood. These receptors all come from a man younger than 35 in good health. Both conserved end residues are part of each CDR3. The D gene is left open where the match is weak. The size field is filled for only some rows; it gives once, few, many or a size class.

CDR3 DNA	CDR3 protein	V gene	D gene	clone size	J gene
TGTGCCAGCAAGGGACCGATTAACTATGGCTACACCTTC	CASKGPINYGYTF	TRBV27	NA	many	TRBJ1-2
TGCAGCGTTGTAGGGGGCTCCTACCGAAAGAACACCGGGGAGCTGTTTTTT	CSVVGGSYRKNTGELFF	TRBV29-1	TRBD1	NA	TRBJ2-2
TGCAGCGTTGACGACGCTGAAGCTTTCTTT	CSVDDAEAFF	TRBV29-1	NA	NA	TRBJ1-1
TGTGCCAGCAGAGTGGGGGCAAGCGGGGAGCTGTTTTTT	CASRVGASGELFF	TRBV6-2/TRBV6-3	NA	few	TRBJ2-2
TGCAGCGTTGGGAGCAGGAATCCTAGCGGAGGCCATCCAGGCACAGATACGCAGTATTTT	CSVGSRNPSGGHPGTDTQYF	TRBV29-1	TRBD2	many	TRBJ2-3
TGTGCCAGCAGCCAAGGGGACAGAAACACCGGGGAGCTGTTTTTT	CASSQGDRNTGELFF	TRBV4-2	TRBD1	few	TRBJ2-2
TGTGCCAGCAGTACACAGGGTTTTTCCACTAATGAAAAACTGTTTTTT	CASSTQGFSTNEKLFF	TRBV12-3/TRBV12-4	NA	many	TRBJ1-4
TGTGCCAGTAGCACGGGCGTCCACATTCAGTACTTC	CASSTGVHIQYF	TRBV19	NA	few	TRBJ2-4
TGTGCCATCAGTGAGTCTCTCACAGATACGCAGTATTTT	CAISESLTDTQYF	TRBV10-3	NA	many	TRBJ2-3
TGTGCCAGCAGTCCCTGGCAGATCGCCAAAAACATTCAGTACTTC	CASSPWQIAKNIQYF	TRBV27	NA	few	TRBJ2-4
TGTGCCAGCAGTTACGAAGCGGGAGGGCTCTACAATGAGCAGTTCTTC	CASSYEAGGLYNEQFF	TRBV6-2/TRBV6-3	TRBD2	many	TRBJ2-1
TGTGCCAGCAGTCAACTTGACAATGAGCAGTTCTTC	CASSQLDNEQFF	TRBV3-1	NA	NA	TRBJ2-1
TGTGCCAGCAGCGTATTGGGACAGGAGGCCACTGAAGCTTTCTTT	CASSVLGQEATEAFF	TRBV9	TRBD1	NA	TRBJ1-1
TGTGCCACCAGCAGAGATCCCCTCCTCCTGGAGACCCAGTACTTC	CATSRDPLLLETQYF	TRBV15	NA	many	TRBJ2-5
TGTGCCATCAGTGATTGGAACACCGGGGAGCTGTTTTTT	CAISDWNTGELFF	TRBV10-3	NA	few	TRBJ2-2
TGTGCCAGCACCCCATTTCAGGGTAGGGATGGCTACACCTTC	CASTPFQGRDGYTF	TRBV12-3/TRBV12-4	NA	NA	TRBJ1-2
TGCAGTGCTAGAGATCTGGGGGCAAGTGAAAAACTGTTTTTT	CSARDLGASEKLFF	TRBV20-1	NA	many	TRBJ1-4
TGTGCCAGCAGTTACGGGTCGGGAGCTGGATACGAGCAGTACTTC	CASSYGSGAGYEQYF	TRBV6-2/TRBV6-3	NA	few	TRBJ2-7
TGTGCCAGCAGCGCGGCTAGTCGCAACAATGAGCAGTTCTTC	CASSAASRNNEQFF	TRBV12-3/TRBV12-4	NA	NA	TRBJ2-1
TGTGCCAGCAGCCCCCGGTCGCGGGAGGATGAGCAGTTCTTC	CASSPRSREDEQFF	TRBV11-3	TRBD2	few	TRBJ2-1
TGTGCCAGCAGTGAAACGAGGAGGAACACCGGGGAGCTGTTTTTT	CASSETRRNTGELFF	TRBV25-1	NA	NA	TRBJ2-2
TGTGCCAGCAGCCACTGGACTAGCGCCAATGAGCAGTTCTTC	CASSHWTSANEQFF	TRBV7-8	TRBD2	few	TRBJ2-1
TGTGCCAGCAGTCAAGCGGGACAGCACACTGAAGCTTTCTTT	CASSQAGQHTEAFF	TRBV7-9	TRBD1	few	TRBJ1-1
TGTGCCAGCAGCCGACTAGCGGGCATCACAGATACGCAGTATTTT	CASSRLAGITDTQYF	TRBV14	TRBD2	few	TRBJ2-3
TGTGCCAGCGGGGACGTCGGTGTGCCAGATACGCAGTATTTT	CASGDVGVPDTQYF	TRBV27	NA	NA	TRBJ2-3
TGCAGTGCCTGGGCCGCGGACAGGACTCCCTACGAGCAGTACTTC	CSAWAADRTPYEQYF	TRBV20-1	TRBD1	NA	TRBJ2-7
TGTGCCAGCCAAAGGACAGTAAAGGAACAAGAGACCCAGTACTTC	CASQRTVKEQETQYF	TRBV7-9	NA	NA	TRBJ2-5
TGCGCCAGCAGCTCCCCGGAACGGGTGGGATGGGGAGCTTTCTTT	CASSSPERVGWGAFF	TRBV4-1	NA	many	TRBJ1-1
TGCAGTGCTAGAGACCCGATTGGTACAAGCTCCTACAATGAGCAGTTCTTC	CSARDPIGTSSYNEQFF	TRBV20-1	NA	many	TRBJ2-1
TGTGCCATCAGTGCCGGGACAGGCATCCCAGATACGCAGTATTTT	CAISAGTGIPDTQYF	TRBV10-3	TRBD1	NA	TRBJ2-3
TGTGCCAGCAGACGCTCCGGGACTAGCCAAAATGAGCAGTTCTTC	CASRRSGTSQNEQFF	TRBV11-2	TRBD2	many	TRBJ2-1
TGTGCCAGCAGCCAATTCAGAGGTGGGGCCGGGGAGCTGTTTTTT	CASSQFRGGAGELFF	TRBV3-1	NA	few	TRBJ2-2
TGTGCCAGCAGCGACAGGGTAAACTCCTACAATGAGCAGTTCTTC	CASSDRVNSYNEQFF	TRBV12-3/TRBV12-4	TRBD1	many	TRBJ2-1
TGTGCCAGGGGGACGGAGGCCTACGAGCAGTACTTC	CARGTEAYEQYF	TRBV25-1	NA	many	TRBJ2-7
TGTGCCAGCAGCTTACAGACCAACACAAATGAAAAACTGTTTTTT	CASSLQTNTNEKLFF	TRBV7-6	NA	few	TRBJ1-4
TGTGCCAGCAGCCAAGCAGCGGGGTCTACCGGGGAGCTGTTTTTT	CASSQAAGSTGELFF	TRBV3-1	TRBD2	few	TRBJ2-2
TGTGCCAGCAGCTTAGCTAGCGGGAGGGCAGATACGCAGTATTTT	CASSLASGRADTQYF	TRBV7-2	TRBD2	many	TRBJ2-3
TGTGCCAGCAGCTTTCCCCAAATGGCAGATACGCAGTATTTT	CASSFPQMADTQYF	TRBV11-2	NA	many	TRBJ2-3
TGTGCCATCAGTGAGGGGGCCTTGTATAGCCCTCAGCCCCAGCATTTT	CAISEGALYSPQPQHF	TRBV10-3	NA	many	TRBJ1-5
TGTGCCTGGAGTCCCCCGACTGGTTTGACAGATACGCAGTATTTT	CAWSPPTGLTDTQYF	TRBV30	NA	many	TRBJ2-3
TGTGCCAGCAGGAAGCCGTCCGGGGAGCTGTTTTTT	CASRKPSGELFF	TRBV12-3/TRBV12-4	NA	many	TRBJ2-2
TGCAGTGCTAGAGTAGTCAGGTCTGAGCAGTTCTTC	CSARVVRSEQFF	TRBV20-1	NA	many	TRBJ2-1
TGCAGCCTTAGCGGGAGGGCGGAAAACATTCAGTACTTC	CSLSGRAENIQYF	TRBV20-1	TRBD2	NA	TRBJ2-4
TGCAGCGTTGTGGCTGATACAATGGAGCAGTTCTTC	CSVVADTMEQFF	TRBV29-1	NA	many	TRBJ2-1
TGTGCCAGCAGCAGCCACAACACCGGGGAGCTGTTTTTT	CASSSHNTGELFF	TRBV3-1	NA	few	TRBJ2-2
TGTGCCAGCAGCCGAGGTGCGTACGAGCAGTACTTC	CASSRGAYEQYF	TRBV12-3/TRBV12-4	NA	many	TRBJ2-7
TGCGCCAGCAGCCCAAAGACAGACACCTACGAGCAGTACTTC	CASSPKTDTYEQYF	TRBV4-3	NA	many	TRBJ2-7
TGTGCCAGCAGTTACGCGGAAATCTTCACAGATACGCAGTATTTT	CASSYAEIFTDTQYF	TRBV6-2/TRBV6-3	NA	few	TRBJ2-3
TGCAGTGCTAGGGGGGGCCCAGATAAAAGTGAAAAACTGTTTTTT	CSARGGPDKSEKLFF	TRBV20-1	NA	many	TRBJ1-4
TGTGCCAGCAGTGGGGGGCTGACAAACTATGGCTACACCTTC	CASSGGLTNYGYTF	TRBV6-2/TRBV6-3	NA	NA	TRBJ1-2
TGCAGTGCTAGAATGGCGTCTTCAAACCTGGATGGCTACACCTTC	CSARMASSNLDGYTF	TRBV20-1	NA	many	TRBJ1-2